The T cell receptor (beta chain) described here comes from a study of OX40 agonist ivuxolimab in advanced cancers. About the study as a whole: Ivuxolimab was a fully human IgG2 agonistic monoclonal antibody targeting the costimulatory receptor OX40 (CD134). Intravenous ivuxolimab was administered to patients every 2 weeks at six dose levels: 0.01, 0.1, 0.3, 1.5, 3 and 10 mg/kg. Of the roughly 51 patients in dose escalation, around 19 had hepatocellular carcinoma, about 15 had melanoma, 9 had renal cell carcinoma and 9 had head and neck cancer. In the dose-escalation cohort, over 65% of patients were male, and the mean age was approximately 64 years, with a range of 23 to 79. Prior anti-PD-1, anti-PD-L1 or anti-CTLA-4 therapy was permitted, and 30% to 50% of dose-escalation patients had received checkpoint inhibitors. Partial responses occurred in three dose-escalation patients, of whom one had hepatocellular carcinoma and two had cutaneous melanoma. Peripheral TCRbeta sequencing aimed to test whether ivuxolimab altered TCR sequence diversity and caused clonal T-cell expansion. The monotherapy dose-escalation portion (N ≈ 57 patients) of the phase I ivuxolimab trial is reported in the paper.

Of note for this clone: Its antigen remains unidentified. No base qualities exist here, and no much larger clone lies one base off it.

The trial excluded patients who had a history of autoimmune disease or who were on systemic immunosuppression. Peripheral blood for TCR sequencing was collected from all dose cohorts at baseline, on cycle 4 day 1, and on cycle 7 day 1. The samples were taken from a phase I, first-in-human, multicenter, open-label dose-escalation trial of ivuxolimab. Adults with locally advanced or metastatic head and neck squamous cell, hepatocellular, melanoma or renal cell carcinoma were enrolled in the trial. Before TCR sequencing, CD4+ and CD8+ T cells were separately sorted from peripheral blood. For sequencing of the TCRbeta CDR3 region, genomic DNA was extracted from the sorted cells. The immunoSEQ Assay was used to sequence the TCRbeta CDR3 regions. The clones in this table, taken by TCRdb from immuneACCESS, are in-frame only. Not every clone is retained; where verified, under half of the shortfall comes from an unresolved V gene, and the cause of the rest is unknown. Across this sample there are some 46,000 clones, with nearly 80% seen only once. The biggest ten clones account for 3% to 4% of the sample.

The V and J ends are trimmed by 2 bases and 0 bases, leaving 12 bases between them. The CDR3 has 16 amino acids, counting the end cysteine and phenylalanine. The only DNA kept is the CDR3, 48 bases in frame from the first base. From the germline V gene, CDR1 is LGHNT and CDR2 is FRNRAP. Results and caveats for the whole study, not just this receptor: The antigen specificity of the clonally expanded peripheral T cells was not determined. Low levels of normalized T-cell clonal expansion were also seen in some nonresponding patients. Clonal expansion of both CD4+ and CD8+ blood T cells was observed from baseline to week 6 at doses 0.1 to 3.0 mg/kg. On average, CD8+ T cells showed more expanded clones than CD4+ T cells after ivuxolimab. In partial responders in the 0.1-3.0 mg/kg groups, normalized peripheral clonal expansion was found to be among the lowest, especially among CD8+ T cells.

This TCR was recovered from an adult with an advanced solid tumor such as melanoma, head and neck, liver or kidney cancer. This sample comprised CD4+ or CD8+ T cells sorted from blood, obtained in a trial of the OX40 agonist ivuxolimab. The rearranged chain carries TRBV12-5 and TRBJ2-3, with an unclear D gene assignment. The sequenced DNA: TGTGCTAGTGGTTTGTCCGGCTCGGCGAGCACAGATACGCAGTATTTT. It codes for CASGLSGSASTDTQYF.